The 25 T cell receptor beta chains in this list originate from one sample, sequenced in a study of cytomegalovirus exposure and HLA in healthy donors. Primers included in the PCR were 60 Vbeta and 13 Jbeta primers. Repertoires were generated with immunoSEQ multiplex PCR, while TCRdb's copy carries only in-frame clones and drops some. Of fewer than 150,000 clones detected, around 74% appear once; the ten largest clones hold less than 4%. The sequencing sample was made of PBMCs. These receptor sequences come from a man aged 25 to 40 in good health and CMV-seronegative.

This chain uses TRBV7-2 with TRBJ1-4; no clear D gene. The CDR3 spans 14 residues. The V end lost 5 bases, the J end lost 8 bases, and 15 bases lay between the germline ends. Per the germline V gene, CDR1 is SGHTA and CDR2 is FQGNSA. CDR3 residues: CASSTPNAREKLFF. The CDR3 DNA sequence: TGTGCCAGCAGCACCCCCAATGCCAGGGAAAAACTGTTTTTT. Full variable domain (rest looked up from reference TRBV7-2 and TRBJ1-4): GAGVSQSPSNKVTEKGKDVELRCDPISGHTALYWYRQSLGQGLEFLIYFQGNSAPDKSGLPSDRFSAERTGGSVSTLTIQRTQQEDSAVYLCASSTPNAREKLFFGSGTQLSVL.

The CDR3 loop reads CASSLADGTGGLGYTF. In nucleotides, the CDR3 is TGTGCCAGCAGCTTAGCAGACGGGACAGGGGGCCTCGGCTACACCTTC. The genes are TRBV7-9 and TRBJ1-2, with 12 bases matching TRBD1. CDR1 SEHNR and CDR2 FQNEAQ come from the germline V gene (reference sequence). CDR3 length: 16 amino acids. With V trimmed by 0 bases and J by 8 bases, 7 bases remained unmatched.

In its sample, this clone was seen a few times. The chain combines TRBV27 with TRBJ1-1; 9 bases are a match to TRBD1. The CDR3 is 15 amino acids. CDR1 is MNHEY, CDR2 SMNVEV, per germline (reference sequence). Germline trimming cut 4 bases from V and 4 bases from J; bases unmatched to any gene: 7. Here the CDR3 reads CASSYTGGGSTEAFF. The CDR3 region has the DNA TGTGCCAGCAGTTACACAGGGGGCGGGAGCACTGAAGCTTTCTTT.

The chain carries TRBV7-9 and TRBJ1-2; 10 bases agree with TRBD1. The CDR3 has 14 residues. J was trimmed by 8 bases and V by 8 bases; bases with no gene match: 11. Germline V gives CDR1 SEHNR, CDR2 FQNEAQ (reference sequence). This CDR3 reads CASRLGTGEYGYTF. The CDR3 region has the DNA TGTGCCAGCCGTCTAGGGACAGGGGAATACGGCTACACCTTC.

The chain couples TRBV6-1 to TRBJ2-7; possible D gene TRBD1, 5 bases. Germline CDR1 is MNHNS and CDR2 is SASEGT. This CDR3 region has 16 residues. Trimming pared 3 bases from V and 4 bases from J, leaving 19 bases between. For the CDR3, the DNA is TGTGCCAGCAGTGAGGGGCAGACAGAAAGGGGTTACGAGCAGTACTTC. It codes for CASSEGQTERGYEQYF.

The V call is TRBV11-2, the J call TRBJ2-3; D not resolved. The length of the CDR3 is 13 residues. Germline CDR1 reads SGHAT; CDR2 reads FQNNGV. The V gene lost 2 bases and the J gene lost 5 bases, with 8 bases spanning the gap. CDR3 protein: CASSLSVLDTQYF. The CDR3 DNA follows: TGTGCCAGCAGCTTATCCGTATTAGATACGCAGTATTTT.

This rearrangement joins TRBV19 to TRBJ1-5; D may be TRBD1 (5 bases). The CDR3 totals 18 residues. Trimming removed 6 bases from V and 3 bases from J, with 24 bases in between. CDR1 and CDR2 (germline): LNHDA, SQIVND (reference sequence). CDR3 sequence (DNA): TGTGCCAGTAGCTTGTCATTCGGCAGGGCGGTCTCCAATCAGCCCCAGCATTTT. As protein: CASSLSFGRAVSNQPQHF.

This clone has a single count. A read error may produce the germline difference seen at one junction end. This sequence joins TRBV5-1 and TRBJ1-5; tentative D call: TRBD1 (5 bases). The CDR3 sequence is 13 residues long. From germline, CDR1 is SGHRS and CDR2 YFSETQ. This CDR3 is CASSVQGNQSQHF. The CDR3 region has the DNA TGCGCCAGCAGCGTGCAGGGAAATCAGTCCCAGCATTTT.

This clone turned up a few times. The V call is TRBV27, the J call TRBJ1-1; D possibly corresponds to TRBD1 (5 bases). Germline lookup yields CDR1 MNHEY and CDR2 SMNVEV (reference sequence). The V gene lost 0 bases and the J gene lost 5 bases, with 7 bases spanning the gap. The CDR3 has 13 residues. DNA for the CDR3: TGTGCCAGCAGTTTATCGGGGCCGACTGAAGCTTTCTTT. Its protein product is CASSLSGPTEAFF.

This rearrangement joins TRBV7-3 to TRBJ2-2, with 7 bases identical to TRBD1. The CDR3 sequence is 15 residues long. The J segment lost 2 bases and the V segment lost 5 bases, leaving 5 bases of the junction unmatched. Germline lookup yields CDR1 SGHTA and CDR2 FQGTGA. CDR3 sequence reads: CASSADRDNTGELFF. DNA for the CDR3: TGTGCCAGCAGCGCAGACAGGGACAACACCGGGGAGCTGTTTTTT.

The chain uses TRBV5-1 and TRBJ1-2; 11 nucleotides line up with TRBD1. The V gene's germline CDR1 is SGHRS and CDR2 YFSETQ. The CDR3 length is 14 residues. J was trimmed by 6 bases and V by 3 bases; bases with no gene match: 4. The CDR3 DNA reads TGCGCCAGCAGCTGGGGACAGGGGGGAGATGGCTACACCTTC. It encodes CASSWGQGGDGYTF.

V usage is TRBV9 and J usage is TRBJ1-4; D is uncertain. The V end was cut by 7 bases, the J end by 10 bases, with 14 bases between. Germline loops: CDR1 SGDLS, CDR2 YYNGEE. This CDR3 is 12 amino acids long. The CDR3 DNA is TGTGCCAGCGCTGGGCAGATGGGAAAACTGTTTTTT. Its protein is CASAGQMGKLFF.

The V call is TRBV2, the J call TRBJ2-7, with D perhaps matching TRBD1 (5 bases). V lost 0 bases and J lost 6, with 9 bases in between. The CDR3 spans 13 residues. CDR1 SNHLY and CDR2 FYNNEI come from the germline V gene. CDR3 DNA sequence: TGTGCCAGCAGTGAAGCGGGGCGCGGCGAGCAGTACTTC. As protein: CASSEAGRGEQYF.

V is TRBV5-1 and J is TRBJ1-2, with 8 bases fitting TRBD1. V was clipped by 3 bases and J by 4 bases; unmatched bases: 8. Germline CDR1 and CDR2: SGHRS and YFSETQ. The CDR3 length is 15 residues. The CDR3 here is CASSSGTQGGYGYTF. As DNA, the CDR3 is TGCGCCAGCAGCTCAGGGACACAGGGGGGCTATGGCTACACCTTC.

In its sample, this clone was seen a few times. The V gene is TRBV10-3, the J gene TRBJ2-1, with TRBD2 as a possible D gene (5 bases). CDR1 and CDR2 from the germline V gene are ENHRY and SYGVKD. Trimming pared 0 bases from V and 0 bases from J, leaving 9 bases between. This CDR3 contains 16 residues. DNA of the CDR3: TGTGCCATCAGTGAGTCTTTAGGGAGCTCCTACAATGAGCAGTTCTTC. This encodes CAISESLGSSYNEQFF.

J is TRBJ2-1 and V is TRBV15; perhaps TRBD2 as D (6 bases). Trimming stripped 5 bases from V and 2 bases from J, with 16 bases between. CDR1 and CDR2 from the germline V gene are LNHNV and YYDKDF (reference sequence). The CDR3 covers 16 residues. CDR3 in amino acids: CATSGGVSETYNEQFF. CDR3 nucleotide sequence: TGTGCCACCAGCGGCGGGGTTAGTGAAACCTACAATGAGCAGTTCTTC. The complete variable domain, with remaining parts taken from reference TRBV15 and TRBJ2-1, reads DAMVIQNPRYQVTQFGKPVTLSCSQTLNHNVMYWYQQKSSQAPKLLFHYYDKDFNNEADTPDNFQSRRPNTSFCFLDIRSPGLGDTAMYLCATSGGVSETYNEQFFGPGTRLTVL.

This clone has more than one count but fewer than ten. The V call is TRBV7-8, the J call TRBJ2-7, with a possible D match to TRBD1 (6 bases). CDR1 and CDR2 from the germline V gene are SGHVS and FQNEAQ. Trimming cost V 1 base and J 7 bases, with 23 bases left between them. This CDR3 has 17 residues. The CDR3 loop reads CASSLGLAGDSVREQYF. CDR3 bases: TGTGCCAGCAGCTTAGGGTTGGCAGGGGATTCCGTACGGGAGCAGTACTTC.

A few counts support this clone. The chain recombines TRBV30 with TRBJ1-1, with a tentative D call TRBD1 (5 bases). Germline CDR1 GTSNPN, CDR2 SVGIG (reference sequence). Trimming cost V 8 bases and J 7 bases, with 20 bases left between them. The length of the CDR3 is 13 residues. As DNA, the CDR3 is TGTGCCCACACTTACAACTGGCAGGGTGAAGCTTTCTTT. Translating it yields CAHTYNWQGEAFF. The whole variable domain, remainder taken from reference TRBV30 and TRBJ1-1, is SQTIHQWPATLVQPVGSPLSLECTVEGTSNPNLYWYRQAAGRGLQLLFYSVGIGQISSEVPQNLSASRPQDRQFILSSKKLLLSDSGFYLCAHTYNWQGEAFFGQGTRLTVV.

The CDR3, as DNA: TGTGCCAGCAGCTTAGGTTCCAGGGACACTGAAGCTTTCTTT. It encodes CASSLGSRDTEAFF. V gene TRBV11-3 combines with J gene TRBJ1-1; D is perhaps TRBD1 (5 bases). V was shortened by 1 base and J by 3 bases, with 9 bases between the two germline ends. There are 14 residues in the CDR3. Germline CDR1 SGHNT, CDR2 YENEEA.

In this sample, this clone turned up a few times. The gene calls are TRBV6-1 and TRBJ2-7; D not resolved. CDR3 length: 11 amino acids. Deletions cut 7 bases from V and 3 bases from J, with 7 bases between. Germline V lookup: CDR1 MNHNS, CDR2 SASEGT. Here the CDR3 DNA reads TGTGCCAGCATGCGGAACTACGAGCAGTACTTC. Translation gives CASMRNYEQYF.

The V call is TRBV6-5, the J call TRBJ2-7; TRBD1 matches 8 bases. With V trimmed by 4 bases and J by 2 bases, 7 bases remained unmatched. CDR3 size: 15 residues. Germline V CDR1 and CDR2: MNHEY, SVGAGI. CDR3: CASSFGETGAYEQYF. The CDR3 DNA sequence: TGTGCCAGCAGTTTCGGTGAGACAGGGGCCTACGAGCAGTACTTC.

This clone was seen only once. The chain employs TRBV10-3 and TRBJ2-7, with D perhaps matching TRBD1 (6 bases). Trimming removed 11 bases from V and 0 bases from J, with 17 bases in between. CDR1 is ENHRY and CDR2 is SYGVKD in the germline V gene. The CDR3 is made up of 14 amino acids. CDR3 amino acids: CAQDRTAPSYEQYF. In nucleotides, the CDR3 is TGTGCCCAAGACCGGACAGCCCCCTCCTACGAGCAGTACTTC.

This clone was observed a few times. V usage is TRBV19 and J usage is TRBJ1-2; 8 nucleotides agree with TRBD1. The CDR3 has 13 residues. Trimming at V came to 6 bases and at J to 4 bases, leaving 4 bases not matched to a gene. Germline V gives CDR1 LNHDA, CDR2 SQIVND (reference sequence). This CDR3 reads CASRWTGSYGYTF. DNA for the CDR3: TGTGCCAGTAGGTGGACAGGGAGCTATGGCTACACCTTC.

V usage is TRBV12-5 and J usage is TRBJ2-3; possible D gene TRBD2, 6 bases. Trimming removed 1 base at V and 3 bases at J, with 14 bases between. CDR1 and CDR2 (germline): LGHNT, FRNRAP. The CDR3 is 16 residues long. CDR3 in DNA: TGTGCTAGTGGTTTGGAAACCGGGAGAGGTACAGATACGCAGTATTTT. This codes for CASGLETGRGTDTQYF.

V is TRBV7-3 and J is TRBJ2-2; 7 bases align to TRBD1. This CDR3 has 13 residues. Germline V lookup: CDR1 SGHTA, CDR2 FQGTGA. J gave up 5 bases and V 5 bases, and 2 bases lay outside the gene matches. The CDR3 sequence is CASSNRGTGELFF. In nucleotides, the CDR3 is TGTGCCAGCAGCAACAGGGGAACCGGGGAGCTGTTTTTT. The whole variable domain, filled in from reference TRBV7-3 and TRBJ2-2, reads GAGVSQTPSNKVTEKGKYVELRCDPISGHTALYWYRQSLGQGPEFLIYFQGTGAADDSGLPNDRFFAVRPEGSVSTLKIQRTERGDSAVYLCASSNRGTGELFFGEGSRLTVL.